The clone carrying this T cell receptor (beta chain) was detected ten times or more. The entry originates in a study of regulatory T cells in long-lasting Graves disease. Germline CDR1 reads LNHNV; CDR2 reads YYDKDF (reference sequence). The V gene lost 1 base and the J gene lost 1 base, with 8 bases spanning the gap. CDR3 size: 14 residues. The authors built TCR beta libraries using iRepertoire HTBI primers and Arm-PCR of CDR3 regions. TCRdb analysed the multiplex PCR reads with MiXCR anew, one entry per CDR3 protein. Found here are 400,000 to 650,000 distinct CDR3 sequences, around 15% of them singletons; the top ten hold 25%. Time point given: newly diagnosed GD, antithyroid drugs for less than 3 months. Construction of the TCR library relied on RNA isolated from PBMCs. This sample was also put to use in a study of T cells in Graves' hyperthyroidism and ophthalmopathy. That study reports: HTBI primers drove first-round RT-PCR of the TCR CDR3.

This material consisted of peripheral blood mononuclear cells (PBMCs), taken at new diagnosis, from a patient treated with antithyroid drugs. The TCR originated in a woman aged 35-65 years with Graves disease. The V gene is TRBV15, the J gene TRBJ2-7, with D perhaps given as TRBD1 or TRBD2 (5 bases each). CDR3 sequence: CATSRGGSSYEQYF. DNA of the CDR3: TGTGCCACCAGCAGAGGGGGGAGTTCCTACGAGCAGTACTTC.